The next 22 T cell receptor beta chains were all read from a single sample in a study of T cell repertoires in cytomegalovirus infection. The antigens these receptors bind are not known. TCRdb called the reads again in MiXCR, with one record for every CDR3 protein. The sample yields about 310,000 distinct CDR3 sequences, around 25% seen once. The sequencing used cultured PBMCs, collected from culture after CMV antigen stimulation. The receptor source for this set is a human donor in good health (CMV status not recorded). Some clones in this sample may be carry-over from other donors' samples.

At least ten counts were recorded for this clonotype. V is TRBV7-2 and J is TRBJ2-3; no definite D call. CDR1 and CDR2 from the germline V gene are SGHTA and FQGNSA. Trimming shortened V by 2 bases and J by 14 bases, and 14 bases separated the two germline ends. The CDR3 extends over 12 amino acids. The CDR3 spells CASSLFAQTWYF. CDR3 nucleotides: TGTGCCAGCAGCTTATTTGCGCAAACTTGGTATTTT.

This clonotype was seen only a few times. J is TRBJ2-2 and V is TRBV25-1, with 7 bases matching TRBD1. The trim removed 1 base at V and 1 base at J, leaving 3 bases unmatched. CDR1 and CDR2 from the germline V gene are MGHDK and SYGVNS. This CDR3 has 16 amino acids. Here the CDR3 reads CASSEFRTGNTGELFF. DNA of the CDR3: TGTGCCAGCAGTGAATTCAGGACAGGGAACACCGGGGAGCTGTTTTTT.

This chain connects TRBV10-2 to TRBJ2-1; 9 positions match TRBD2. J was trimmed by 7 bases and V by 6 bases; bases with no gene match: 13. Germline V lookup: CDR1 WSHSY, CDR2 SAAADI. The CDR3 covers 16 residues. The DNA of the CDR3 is TGCGCCAGCAGAGTTATCGTTAGCGGGAGTTTAAATGAGCAGTTCTTC. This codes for CASRVIVSGSLNEQFF.

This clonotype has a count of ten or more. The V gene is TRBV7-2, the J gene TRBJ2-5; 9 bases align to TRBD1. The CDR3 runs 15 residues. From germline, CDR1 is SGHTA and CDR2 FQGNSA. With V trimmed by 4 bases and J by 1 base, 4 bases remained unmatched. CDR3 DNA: TGTGCCAGCAGCTACGACAGGGGGGTCCAAGAGACCCAGTACTTC. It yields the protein CASSYDRGVQETQYF. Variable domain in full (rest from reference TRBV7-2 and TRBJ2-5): GAGVSQSPSNKVTEKGKDVELRCDPISGHTALYWYRQSLGQGLEFLIYFQGNSAPDKSGLPSDRFSAERTGGSVSTLTIQRTQQEDSAVYLCASSYDRGVQETQYFGPGTRLLVL.

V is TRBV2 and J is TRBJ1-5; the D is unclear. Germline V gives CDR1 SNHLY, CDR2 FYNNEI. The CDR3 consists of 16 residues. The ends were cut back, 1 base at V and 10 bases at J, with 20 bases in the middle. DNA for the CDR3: TGTGCCAGCAGTGAAGAGGTCATATCAAGATACCGCCCCCAGCATTTT. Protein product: CASSEEVISRYRPQHF. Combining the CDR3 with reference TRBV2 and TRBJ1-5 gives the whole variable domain EPEVTQTPSHQVTQMGQEVILRCVPISNHLYFYWYRQILGQKVEFLVSFYNNEISEKSEIFDDQFSVERPDGSNFTLKIRSTKLEDSAMYFCASSEEVISRYRPQHFGDGTRLSIL.

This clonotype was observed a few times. The CDR3 sequence: CATSDGIQGAEAFF. The CDR3 bases are TGTGCCACCAGTGATGGGATACAGGGCGCTGAAGCTTTCTTT. The chain couples TRBV24-1 to TRBJ1-1, with a possible D match to TRBD1 (6 bases). The CDR3 has 14 residues. The germline V gene has CDR1 KGHDR and CDR2 SFDVKD. V shed 3 bases and J shed 6 bases, with 13 bases lying between them.

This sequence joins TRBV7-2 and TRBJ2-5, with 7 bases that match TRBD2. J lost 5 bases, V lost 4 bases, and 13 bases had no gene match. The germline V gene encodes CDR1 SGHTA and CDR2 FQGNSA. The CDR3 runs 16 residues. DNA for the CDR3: TGTGCCAGCAGCTCATGGCCGGGGCGGGAGTTGGAGACCCAGTACTTC. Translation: CASSSWPGRELETQYF.

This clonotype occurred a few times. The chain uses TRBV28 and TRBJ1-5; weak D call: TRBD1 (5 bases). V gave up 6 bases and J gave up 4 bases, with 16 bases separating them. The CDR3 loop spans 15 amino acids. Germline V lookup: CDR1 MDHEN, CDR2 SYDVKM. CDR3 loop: CASRTRGVSNQPQHF. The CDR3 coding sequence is TGTGCCAGCAGGACCCGGGGGGTTTCGAATCAGCCCCAGCATTTT.

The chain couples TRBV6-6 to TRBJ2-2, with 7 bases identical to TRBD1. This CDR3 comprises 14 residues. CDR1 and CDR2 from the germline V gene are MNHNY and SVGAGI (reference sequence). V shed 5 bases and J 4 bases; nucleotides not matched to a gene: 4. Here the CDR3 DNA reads TGTGCCAGCAGTGAGGGACAGATCACCGGGGAGCTGTTTTTT. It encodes CASSEGQITGELFF.

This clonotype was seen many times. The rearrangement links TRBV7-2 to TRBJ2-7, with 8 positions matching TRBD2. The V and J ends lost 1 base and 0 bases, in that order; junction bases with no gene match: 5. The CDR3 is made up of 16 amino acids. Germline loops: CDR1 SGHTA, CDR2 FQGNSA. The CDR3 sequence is CASSLEPGLASYEQYV. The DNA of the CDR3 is TGTGCCAGCAGCTTAGAACCCGGACTAGCCTCCTACGAGCAGTACGTC.

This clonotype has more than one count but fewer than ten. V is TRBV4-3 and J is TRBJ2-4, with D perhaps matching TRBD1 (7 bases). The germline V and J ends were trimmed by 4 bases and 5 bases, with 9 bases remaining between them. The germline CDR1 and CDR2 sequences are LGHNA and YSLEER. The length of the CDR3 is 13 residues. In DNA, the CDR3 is TGCGCCAGCAGCCGCAGGGGGGAAAACATTCAGTACTTC. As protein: CASSRRGENIQYF.

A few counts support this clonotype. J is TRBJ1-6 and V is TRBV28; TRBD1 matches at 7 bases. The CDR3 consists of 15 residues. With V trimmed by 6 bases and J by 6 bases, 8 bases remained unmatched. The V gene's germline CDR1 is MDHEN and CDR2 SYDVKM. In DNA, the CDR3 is TGTGCCAGCAGGGAATGGCGGGACAGTAATTCACCCCTCCACTTT. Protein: CASREWRDSNSPLHF.

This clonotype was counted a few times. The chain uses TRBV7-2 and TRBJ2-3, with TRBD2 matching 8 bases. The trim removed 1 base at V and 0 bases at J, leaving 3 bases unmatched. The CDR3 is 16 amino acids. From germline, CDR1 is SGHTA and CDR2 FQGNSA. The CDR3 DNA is TGTGCCAGCAGCTTAGTCCAGCGGGGGAGCACAGATACGCAGTATTTT. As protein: CASSLVQRGSTDTQYF.

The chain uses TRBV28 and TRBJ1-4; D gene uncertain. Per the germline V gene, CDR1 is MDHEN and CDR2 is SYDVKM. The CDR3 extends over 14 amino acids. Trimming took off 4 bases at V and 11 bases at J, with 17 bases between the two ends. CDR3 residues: CASSSLLTAAKLFF. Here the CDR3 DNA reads TGTGCCAGCAGTTCCCTTCTCACAGCTGCCAAACTGTTTTTT.

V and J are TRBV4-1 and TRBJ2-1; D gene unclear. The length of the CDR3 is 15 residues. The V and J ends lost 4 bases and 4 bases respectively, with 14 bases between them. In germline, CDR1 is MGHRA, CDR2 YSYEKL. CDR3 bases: TGCGCCAGCAGCCTCAGCACCTTGGGATACAATGAGCAGTTCTTC. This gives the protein CASSLSTLGYNEQFF.

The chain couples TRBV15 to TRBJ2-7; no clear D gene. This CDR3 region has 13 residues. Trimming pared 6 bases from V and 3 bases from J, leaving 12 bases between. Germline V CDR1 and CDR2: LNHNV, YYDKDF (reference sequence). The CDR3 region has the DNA TGTGCCACCAGGTCGACCTCAGGCTACGAGCAGTACTTC. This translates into CATRSTSGYEQYF. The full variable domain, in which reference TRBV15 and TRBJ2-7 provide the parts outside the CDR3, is DAMVIQNPRYQVTQFGKPVTLSCSQTLNHNVMYWYQQKSSQAPKLLFHYYDKDFNNEADTPDNFQSRRPNTSFCFLDIRSPGLGDTAMYLCATRSTSGYEQYFGPGTRLTVT.

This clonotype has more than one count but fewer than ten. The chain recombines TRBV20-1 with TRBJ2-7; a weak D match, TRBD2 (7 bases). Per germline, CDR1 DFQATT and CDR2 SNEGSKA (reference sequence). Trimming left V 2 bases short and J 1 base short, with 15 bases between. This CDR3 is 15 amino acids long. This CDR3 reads CSARKRGGLSYEQYF. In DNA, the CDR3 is TGCAGTGCTAGAAAGAGGGGGGGACTTTCCTACGAGCAGTACTTC.

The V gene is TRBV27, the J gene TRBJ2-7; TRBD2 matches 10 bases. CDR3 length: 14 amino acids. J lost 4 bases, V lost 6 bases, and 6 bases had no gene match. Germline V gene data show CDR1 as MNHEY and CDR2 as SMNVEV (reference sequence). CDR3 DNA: TGTGCCAGCAGCATAGCGGGAGGCGGGTACGAGCAGTACTTC. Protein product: CASSIAGGGYEQYF.

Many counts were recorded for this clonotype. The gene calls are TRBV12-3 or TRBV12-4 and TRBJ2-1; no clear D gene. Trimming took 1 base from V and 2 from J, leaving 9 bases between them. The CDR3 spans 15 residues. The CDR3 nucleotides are TGTGCCAGCAGTTTAGGGGTATCCCCCTACAATGAGCAGTTCTTC. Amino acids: CASSLGVSPYNEQFF.

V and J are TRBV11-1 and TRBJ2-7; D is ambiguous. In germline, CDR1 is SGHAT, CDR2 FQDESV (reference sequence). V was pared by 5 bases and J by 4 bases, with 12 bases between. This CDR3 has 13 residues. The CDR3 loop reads CASSLPGRYEQYF. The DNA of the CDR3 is TGTGCCAGCAGCCTACCAGGTCGGTACGAGCAGTACTTC. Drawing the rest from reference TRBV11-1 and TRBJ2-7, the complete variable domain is EAEVAQSPRYKITEKSQAVAFWCDPISGHATLYWYRQILGQGPELLVQFQDESVVDDSQLPKDRFSAERLKGVDSTLKIQPAELGDSAMYLCASSLPGRYEQYFGPGTRLTVT.

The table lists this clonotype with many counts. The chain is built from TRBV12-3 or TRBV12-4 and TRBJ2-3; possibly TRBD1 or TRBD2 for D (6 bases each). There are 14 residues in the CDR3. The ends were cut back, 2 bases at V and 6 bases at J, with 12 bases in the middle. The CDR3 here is CASSLISGADTQYF. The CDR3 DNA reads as TGTGCCAGCAGTTTAATTTCGGGGGCTGATACGCAGTATTTT.

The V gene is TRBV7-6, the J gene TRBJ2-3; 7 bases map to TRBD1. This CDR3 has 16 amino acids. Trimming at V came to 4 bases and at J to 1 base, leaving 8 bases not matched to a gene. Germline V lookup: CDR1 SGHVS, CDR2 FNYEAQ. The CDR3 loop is CASSSILDRGTDTQYF. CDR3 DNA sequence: TGTGCCAGCAGCTCCATCTTAGACAGGGGCACAGATACGCAGTATTTT.